Following are 16 T cell receptor beta chains from one sample sequenced in a study of OX40 agonist ivuxolimab in advanced cancers. TCRdb's table, derived via immunoSEQ multiplex PCR, lists solely in-frame clones and lacks some. The sample holds approximately 82,000 clones, less than 90% seen once. Here the sequenced sample was CD4+ or CD8+ T cells sorted from blood, taken in a trial of the OX40 agonist ivuxolimab. These receptors all come from an adult with an advanced solid tumor such as melanoma, head and neck, liver or kidney cancer.

V is TRBV5-5 and J is TRBJ2-7; the D gene is possibly TRBD2 (6 bases). The length of the CDR3 is 12 residues. The V gene lost 0 bases and the J gene lost 10 bases, with 11 bases spanning the gap. Per germline, CDR1 SGHKS and CDR2 YYEKEE (reference sequence). CDR3: CASSLAVEGQYF. DNA for the CDR3: TGTGCCAGCAGCTTGGCCGTGGAGGGTCAGTACTTC.

The V call is TRBV7-2, the J call TRBJ1-5; D is unresolved. Germline CDR1 is SGHTA and CDR2 is FQGNSA. The CDR3 extends over 13 amino acids. The V end was cut by 2 bases, the J end by 4 bases, with 6 bases between. CDR3 residues: CASSLNWNQPQHF. CDR3 DNA sequence: TGTGCCAGCAGCTTAAACTGGAATCAGCCCCAGCATTTT.

The CDR3 DNA reads TGTGCCAGTAGGGTCCTAACGACAGGAAGAACGAATGGCTACACCTTC. As protein: CASRVLTTGRTNGYTF. The V gene is TRBV19, the J gene TRBJ1-2; D perhaps matches TRBD1 (6 bases). V was pared by 6 bases and J by 6 bases, with 23 bases between. The CDR3 covers 16 residues. From germline, CDR1 is LNHDA and CDR2 SQIVND (reference sequence). The full variable domain, completed using reference TRBV19 and TRBJ1-2, is DGGITQSPKYLFRKEGQNVTLSCEQNLNHDAMYWYRQDPGQGLRLIYYSQIVNDFQKGDIAEGYSVSREKKESFPLTVTSAQKNPTAFYLCASRVLTTGRTNGYTFGSGTRLTVV.

This chain joins TRBV7-2 and TRBJ2-5; either TRBD1 or TRBD2 may supply D (5 bases each). The CDR3 is 15 amino acids. V lost 5 bases, J lost 1 base, and 14 bases lay in between. Germline V gene data show CDR1 as SGHTA and CDR2 as FQGNSA. The CDR3 DNA follows: TGTGCCAGCAGCCCCCCCGGGACCATCCAAGAGACCCAGTACTTC. As protein: CASSPPGTIQETQYF.

The chain employs TRBV27 and TRBJ1-5, with D possibly being TRBD1 (6 bases). The CDR3 runs 14 residues. Trimming pared 5 bases from V and 5 bases from J, leaving 13 bases between. Germline loops: CDR1 MNHEY, CDR2 SMNVEV (reference sequence). CDR3 residues: CASSNTGPYQPQHF. CDR3 DNA: TGTGCCAGCAGTAATACAGGGCCCTATCAGCCCCAGCATTTT.

The chain uses TRBV10-2 and TRBJ2-3; 10 bases match TRBD2. The CDR3 has 13 residues. Looked up from germline, CDR1 is WSHSY and CDR2 is SAAADI. With V trimmed by 10 bases and J by 5 bases, 6 bases remained unmatched. In DNA form, the CDR3 reads TGCGCCACCATAGCGGGGGGAGTAGATACGCAGTATTTT. It specifies CATIAGGVDTQYF.

The J gene is TRBJ2-5, the V gene TRBV4-1; D remains ambiguous. With 0 bases removed from V and 2 bases from J, the gap between germline ends came to 13 bases. Germline V gene data show CDR1 as MGHRA and CDR2 as YSYEKL. This CDR3 contains 16 residues. CDR3 nucleotide sequence: TGCGCCAGCAGCCAAGATTGGGCCCAATCGCAAGAGACCCAGTACTTC. This translates into CASSQDWAQSQETQYF.

This clone has just a few counts. The chain's CDR3 is CASSPGPNEKLFF. The CDR3 DNA follows: TGTGCCAGCTCACCGGGGCCGAATGAAAAACTGTTTTTT. V and J are TRBV18 and TRBJ1-4, with a tentative D call TRBD1 (5 bases). V lost 3 bases and J 5 bases, leaving 7 bases between the germline ends. Germline CDR1 reads KGHSH; CDR2 reads LQKENI. The CDR3 totals 13 residues.

This clone was counted between two and nine times. The chain carries TRBV19 and TRBJ1-2; 7 nucleotides line up with TRBD1. V dropped 8 bases and J dropped 11; count of bases not matched to a gene: 8. The CDR3 has 11 residues. CDR1 and CDR2 (germline): LNHDA, SQIVND (reference sequence). CDR3 amino acids: CASHRQGGYTF. The CDR3 DNA follows: TGTGCCAGTCACAGACAGGGAGGGTACACCTTC.

The chain employs TRBV6-5 and TRBJ2-7; TRBD1 agrees at 8 bases. The CDR3 has 14 amino acids. Germline loops: CDR1 MNHEY, CDR2 SVGAGI. V trimming: 6 bases; J trimming: 4 bases; junction bases outside the gene matches: 8. The CDR3 sequence: CASSTHQGAYEQYF. The DNA of the CDR3 is TGTGCCAGCAGCACCCACCAGGGGGCTTACGAGCAGTACTTC.

This chain connects TRBV11-1 to TRBJ2-2, with D perhaps TRBD1 or TRBD2 (6 bases each). This CDR3 spans 16 amino acids. Germline loops: CDR1 SGHAT, CDR2 FQDESV (reference sequence). V lost 5 bases to trimming and J lost 2 bases, with 15 bases between them. The CDR3 sequence is CASSGVFGGNTGELFF. The DNA for the CDR3 is TGTGCCAGCAGCGGGGTTTTCGGGGGCAACACCGGGGAGCTGTTTTTT.

This chain's CDR3 is CASSEAGRVGEQYF. The DNA of the CDR3 is TGTGCCAGCAGTGAAGCGGGGAGGGTAGGCGAGCAGTACTTC. V gene TRBV2 combines with J gene TRBJ2-7; 7 bases match TRBD2. Looked up from germline, CDR1 is SNHLY and CDR2 is FYNNEI. V trimming: 0 bases; J trimming: 6 bases; junction bases outside the gene matches: 5. The CDR3 is 14 amino acids. The whole variable domain, filled in from reference TRBV2 and TRBJ2-7, reads EPEVTQTPSHQVTQMGQEVILRCVPISNHLYFYWYRQILGQKVEFLVSFYNNEISEKSEIFDDQFSVERPDGSNFTLKIRSTKLEDSAMYFCASSEAGRVGEQYFGPGTRLTVT.

The chain recombines TRBV5-1 with TRBJ2-5; TRBD1 aligns across 9 bases. Trimming took 0 bases from V and 3 from J; bases not matched to a gene: 3. The CDR3 has 15 amino acids. Germline V lookup: CDR1 SGHRS, CDR2 YFSETQ. The CDR3 nucleotides are TGCGCCAGCAGCTTGGGGGACAGGGAAAAAGAGACCCAGTACTTC. It specifies CASSLGDREKETQYF.

The chain has TRBV11-2 and TRBJ2-3, with 8 positions matching TRBD2. CDR3 length: 15 amino acids. V trimming: 4 bases; J trimming: 4 bases; junction bases outside the gene matches: 7. Germline V gene sequence: CDR1 SGHAT, CDR2 FQNNGV. Here the CDR3 reads CASSSDGGAADTQYF. The CDR3 DNA follows: TGTGCCAGCAGCTCAGACGGGGGGGCCGCAGATACGCAGTATTTT.

This rearrangement joins TRBV9 to TRBJ1-3; D is ambiguous. Germline CDR1 is SGDLS and CDR2 is YYNGEE. The CDR3 is made up of 15 amino acids. Trimming removed 0 bases from V and 5 bases from J, with 12 bases in between. CDR3 in amino acids: CASSVDLYLRNTIYF. The DNA of the CDR3 is TGTGCCAGCAGCGTAGACCTCTATCTCCGAAACACCATATATTTT.

This clone showed up just once. The V gene is TRBV7-2, the J gene TRBJ2-3; D ambiguous. CDR3 length: 14 residues. Trimming removed 3 bases from V and 5 bases from J, with 12 bases in between. The germline V gene encodes CDR1 SGHTA and CDR2 FQGNSA. In DNA, the CDR3 is TGTGCCAGCAGCTTCCAAGGGTGGGGAGATACGCAGTATTTT. Translating gives CASSFQGWGDTQYF.